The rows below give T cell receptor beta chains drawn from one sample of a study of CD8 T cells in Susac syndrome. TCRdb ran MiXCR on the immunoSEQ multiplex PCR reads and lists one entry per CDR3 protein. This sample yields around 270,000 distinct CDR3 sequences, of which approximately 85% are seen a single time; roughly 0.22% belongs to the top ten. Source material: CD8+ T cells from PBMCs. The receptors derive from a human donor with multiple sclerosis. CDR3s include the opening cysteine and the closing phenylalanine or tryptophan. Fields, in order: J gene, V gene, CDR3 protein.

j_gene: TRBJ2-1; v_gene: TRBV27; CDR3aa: CASSSLTSGKAEQFF
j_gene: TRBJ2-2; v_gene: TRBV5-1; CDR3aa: CASRVRSGGSTGELFF
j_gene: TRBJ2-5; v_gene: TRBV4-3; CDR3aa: CASSQGQTSGRGAQYF
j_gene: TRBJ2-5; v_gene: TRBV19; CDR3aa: CASSPDREETQYF
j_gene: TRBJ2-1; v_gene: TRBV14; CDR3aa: CASSQVLAGVHNEQFF
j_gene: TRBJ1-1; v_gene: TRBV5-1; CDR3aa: CASRWVSGGTEAFF
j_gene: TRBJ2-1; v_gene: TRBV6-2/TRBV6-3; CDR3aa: CASRSGHNEQFF
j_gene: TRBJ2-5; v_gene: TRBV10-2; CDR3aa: CASRFIMAAETQYF
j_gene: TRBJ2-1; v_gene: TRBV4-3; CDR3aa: CASSLILGGHEQFF
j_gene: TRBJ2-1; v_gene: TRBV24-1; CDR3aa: CATSEYSSANEQFF
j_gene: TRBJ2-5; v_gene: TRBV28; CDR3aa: CASSPSSGYQETQYF
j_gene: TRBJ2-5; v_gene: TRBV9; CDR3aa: CASSPSQGRGETQYF
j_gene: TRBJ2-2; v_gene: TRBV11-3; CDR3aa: CASTGANTGELFF
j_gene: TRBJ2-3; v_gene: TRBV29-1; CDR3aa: CSASGLAGGTFSTDTQYF
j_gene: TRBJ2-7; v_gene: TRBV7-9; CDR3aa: CASSLTLPGQPYEQYF
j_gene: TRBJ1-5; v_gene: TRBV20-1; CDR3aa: CSARRTGDQPQHF
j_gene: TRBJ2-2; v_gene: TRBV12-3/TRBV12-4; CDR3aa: CASSFSPSGIFNTGELFF
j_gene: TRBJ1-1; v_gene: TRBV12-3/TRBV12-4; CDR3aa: CASSWTGGTEAFF
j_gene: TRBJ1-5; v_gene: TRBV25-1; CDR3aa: CASSTGGLADQPQHF
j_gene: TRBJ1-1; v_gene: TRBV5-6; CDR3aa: CASSFTNFGTEAFF
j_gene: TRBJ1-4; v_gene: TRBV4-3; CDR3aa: CASSQGSLAGALEKLFF
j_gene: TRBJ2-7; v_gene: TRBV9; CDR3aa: CASSVVRVYEQYF
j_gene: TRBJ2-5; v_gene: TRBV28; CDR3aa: CASRPSFGLVQETQYF
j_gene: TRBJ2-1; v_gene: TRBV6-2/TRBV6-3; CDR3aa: CASSYSALGNSSYNEQFF
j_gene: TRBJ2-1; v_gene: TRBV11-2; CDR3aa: CASSLLSPDNEQFF
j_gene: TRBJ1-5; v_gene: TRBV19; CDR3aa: CASSITGESNQPQHF
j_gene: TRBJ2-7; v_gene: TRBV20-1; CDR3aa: CSARGLAEGDEQYF
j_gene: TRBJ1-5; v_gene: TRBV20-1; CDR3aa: CSVPKGGRGNQPQHF
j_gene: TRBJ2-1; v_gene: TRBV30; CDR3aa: CAWSRSVGSYNEQFF
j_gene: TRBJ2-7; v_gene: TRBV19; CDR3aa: CASSPTSGRMYEQYF
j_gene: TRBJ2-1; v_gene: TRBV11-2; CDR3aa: CASSSTISGMGNEQFF
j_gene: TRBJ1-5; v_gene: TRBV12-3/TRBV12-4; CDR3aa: CASSYLAGTGQPQHF
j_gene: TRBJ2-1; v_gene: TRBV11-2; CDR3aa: CASSSLGRSSYNEQFF
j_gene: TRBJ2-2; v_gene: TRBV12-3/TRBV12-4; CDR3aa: CASTALAGRNTGELFF
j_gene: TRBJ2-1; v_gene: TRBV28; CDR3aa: CASGPGTLNYNEQFF
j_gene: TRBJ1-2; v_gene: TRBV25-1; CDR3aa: CASSGRGQGRSGYTF
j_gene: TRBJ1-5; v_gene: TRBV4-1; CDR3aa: CASSQPRGPQHF
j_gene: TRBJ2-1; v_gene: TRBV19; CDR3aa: CASSTWAGEQFF
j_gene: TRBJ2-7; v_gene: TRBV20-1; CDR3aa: CSARDLWPSGSVYEQYF
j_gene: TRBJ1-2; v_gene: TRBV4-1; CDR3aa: CASSQVGTASNYGYTF
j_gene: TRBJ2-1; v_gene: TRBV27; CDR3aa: CASSLGGAEQFF
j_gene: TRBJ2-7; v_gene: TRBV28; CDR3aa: CASSSRKAAPYEQYF